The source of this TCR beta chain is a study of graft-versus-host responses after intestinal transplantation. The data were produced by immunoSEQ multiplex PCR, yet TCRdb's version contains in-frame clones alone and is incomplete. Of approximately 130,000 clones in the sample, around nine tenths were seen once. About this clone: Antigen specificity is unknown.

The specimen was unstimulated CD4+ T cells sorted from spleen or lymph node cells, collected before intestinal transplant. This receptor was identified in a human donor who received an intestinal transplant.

For the CDR3, the DNA is TGTGCAAGTCGCGGGACAGAGAACTACGAGCAGTACTTC. This codes for CASRGTENYEQYF. This chain joins TRBV12-2 and TRBJ2-5; the table assigns TRBD1, which was not confirmed against the DNA. The J call is in doubt because the DNA end fits TRBJ2-7 better. TRBV12-2 is described as a pseudogene. The CDR3 is 13 residues long.